The 13 T cell receptor beta chains in this list originate from one sample, sequenced in a study of blood T cells in healthy people across ages. Through a sample-barcoded 5' primer and a J-beta primer mix, a second PCR was run for 7 to 11 cycles. TCRdb used MiXCR to reprocess the 5' RACE reads, holding one entry per CDR3 protein. The data show 920,000 or so distinct CDR3 sequences, over 35% seen once. Source material: blood. Every receptor here comes from a woman in her sixties or seventies in good health.

J is TRBJ1-5 and V is TRBV6-2 or TRBV6-3; 9 nucleotides agree with TRBD1. Losses at the gene ends were 4 bases for V and 9 bases for J; bases not matched to a gene: 4. The CDR3 has 13 amino acids. Germline V CDR1 and CDR2: MNHEY, SVGEGT. In DNA form, the CDR3 reads TGTGCCAGCAGTTCCACAGGGGGCTGGCCCCAGCATTTT. It encodes CASSSTGGWPQHF.

The chain joins TRBV6-2 or TRBV6-3 to TRBJ2-3; 7 positions match TRBD1. Germline assignment: CDR1 MNHEY and CDR2 SVGEGT. The CDR3 loop spans 18 amino acids. Germline trimming cut 0 bases from V and 4 bases from J; bases unmatched to any gene: 13. CDR3 protein: CASSYSGTVTPRADTQYF. In nucleotides, the CDR3 is TGTGCCAGCAGTTACTCCGGGACAGTGACCCCACGGGCAGATACGCAGTATTTT.

The J gene is TRBJ2-1, the V gene TRBV20-1, with D possibly being TRBD1 or TRBD2 (5 bases each). V shed 5 bases and J shed 2 bases, with 7 bases lying between them. This CDR3 contains 12 residues. Germline V gene data show CDR1 as DFQATT and CDR2 as SNEGSKA (reference sequence). The DNA of the CDR3 is TGCAGTGCTCAGGGACCCTACAATGAGCAGTTCTTC. It translates to CSAQGPYNEQFF.

The table lists this clonotype with a few counts. The chain is built from TRBV12-3 or TRBV12-4 and TRBJ1-4; perhaps TRBD1 as D (6 bases). CDR3 size: 15 residues. The V and J ends lost 3 bases and 7 bases respectively, with 15 bases between them. The CDR3 is CASSLSGAGAEKLFF. The DNA for the CDR3 is TGTGCCAGCAGTTTGTCCGGGGCGGGGGCTGAAAAACTGTTTTTT.

The chain is built from TRBV28 and TRBJ1-2; TRBD1 might be the D (6 bases). The CDR3 totals 15 residues. Germline V gene sequence: CDR1 MDHEN, CDR2 SYDVKM. Trimming pared 6 bases from V and 0 bases from J, leaving 14 bases between. For the CDR3, the DNA is TGTGCCAGCAGCTACCGACAGGCAGCTAACTATGGCTACACCTTC. Residues: CASSYRQAANYGYTF.

This rearrangement joins TRBV20-1 to TRBJ1-1; no definite D call. The CDR3 contains 12 residues. The V gene's germline CDR1 is DFQATT and CDR2 SNEGSKA (reference sequence). Trimming removed 2 bases at V and 3 bases at J, with 7 bases between. CDR3 residues: CSARIRDTEAFF. The CDR3 nucleotides are TGCAGTGCTAGAATCCGGGACACTGAAGCTTTCTTT.

This chain connects TRBV20-1 to TRBJ1-5, with D unresolved. Germline V gene sequence: CDR1 DFQATT, CDR2 SNEGSKA (reference sequence). CDR3 length equals 12 residues. This CDR3 reads CSARAGNQPQHF. The CDR3 coding sequence is TGCAGCGCACGGGCTGGCAATCAGCCCCAGCATTTT.

This clonotype has just a few counts. The chain couples TRBV7-9 to TRBJ2-1, with 12 bases matching TRBD2. With V trimmed by 5 bases and J by 4 bases, 6 bases remained unmatched. CDR1 is SEHNR and CDR2 is FQNEAQ in the germline V gene (reference sequence). The CDR3 runs to 16 residues. CDR3 sequence reads: CASSPRLAGEYNEQFF. As DNA, the CDR3 is TGTGCCAGCAGCCCGCGACTAGCGGGAGAATACAATGAGCAGTTCTTC. The variable domain in full, with the rest retrieved from reference TRBV7-9 and TRBJ2-1, is DTGVSQNPRHKITKRGQNVTFRCDPISEHNRLYWYRQTLGQGPEFLTYFQNEAQLEKSRLLSDRFSAERPKGSFSTLEIQRTEQGDSAMYLCASSPRLAGEYNEQFFGPGTRLTVL.

The J gene is TRBJ2-2, the V gene TRBV20-1; D gene ambiguous. Trimming left V 1 base short and J 6 bases short, with 12 bases between. This CDR3 spans 14 amino acids. CDR1 is DFQATT and CDR2 is SNEGSKA in the germline V gene (reference sequence). CDR3 nucleotides: TGCAGTGCTAGAGGACGTAGGGCGGCCGGGGAGCTGTTTTTT. Translating gives CSARGRRAAGELFF.

Worth noting for this clonotype: Given a much more abundant clone one base away, this may be a read error. The chain carries TRBV25-1 and TRBJ1-1, with 7 bases fitting TRBD1. Germline V gene sequence: CDR1 MGHDK, CDR2 SYGVNS. V dropped 0 bases and J dropped 9; count of bases not matched to a gene: 7. This CDR3 has 14 amino acids. CDR3 residues: CASSEYGTEGKAFF. The CDR3 nucleotides are TGTGCCAGCAGTGAATACGGGACAGAGGGGAAAGCTTTCTTT.

This clonotype turned up a few times. V usage is TRBV2 and J usage is TRBJ2-6; D gene unclear. Per the germline V gene, CDR1 is SNHLY and CDR2 is FYNNEI. Trimming cost V 3 bases and J 2 bases, with 8 bases left between them. The CDR3 is 15 amino acids. As DNA, the CDR3 is TGTGCCAGCAGTGAGGTCCCGACTGGGGCCAACGTCCTGACTTTC. Its protein product is CASSEVPTGANVLTF. Filled out from reference TRBV2 and TRBJ2-6, the complete variable domain reads EPEVTQTPSHQVTQMGQEVILRCVPISNHLYFYWYRQILGQKVEFLVSFYNNEISEKSEIFDDQFSVERPDGSNFTLKIRSTKLEDSAMYFCASSEVPTGANVLTFGAGSRLTVL.

In this sample, this clonotype turned up once. This chain links TRBV27 with TRBJ2-7, with D possibly being TRBD2 (5 bases). There are 17 residues in the CDR3. V was trimmed by 2 bases and J by 6 bases, leaving 23 bases between them. The germline V gene encodes CDR1 MNHEY and CDR2 SMNVEV (reference sequence). CDR3 sequence reads: CASSLMALGTADCEQYF. The DNA of the CDR3 is TGTGCCAGCAGTTTAATGGCCCTCGGAACCGCGGACTGCGAGCAGTACTTC.

This chain uses TRBV5-1 with TRBJ2-7, with TRBD1 matching over 11 bases. The germline V gene has CDR1 SGHRS and CDR2 YFSETQ. V was pared by 5 bases and J by 3 bases, with 4 bases of the junction left unmatched. The CDR3 extends over 14 amino acids. The CDR3 here is CASRGQGEVYEQYF. The CDR3, as DNA: TGCGCCAGCAGGGGACAGGGGGAAGTCTACGAGCAGTACTTC. The variable domain in full, with the rest retrieved from reference TRBV5-1 and TRBJ2-7, is KAGVTQTPRYLIKTRGQQVTLSCSPISGHRSVSWYQQTPGQGLQFLFEYFSETQRNKGNFPGRFSGRQFSNSRSEMNVSTLELGDSALYLCASRGQGEVYEQYFGPGTRLTVT.